This TCR beta chain was captured by sequencing in a study of blood T cell repertoires in COVID-19. Overall study context: Material from acute and convalescent COVID-19 was sourced from the United States, Italy and Spain.

This CDR3 is 15 amino acids long. With V trimmed by 3 bases and J by 6 bases, 6 bases remained unmatched. Germline V lookup: CDR1 SQVTM, CDR2 ANQGSEA. Original analysis: The assay estimated nucleated cells by amplifying reference gene primers. Sequenced by immunoSEQ multiplex PCR; TCRdb stores in-frame clones only, minus some. V and J calls and clone size are copied from that table; D and trimming were computed from the DNA. The sample holds some 260,000 clones; approximately 80% are singletons and the top ten take roughly 4.2%. The sequenced sample was peripheral blood. This TCR was sampled from a woman aged 40 to 50 with active or convalescent COVID-19. The chain has TRBV29-1 and TRBJ2-1; TRBD1 aligns across 12 bases. CDR3 DNA sequence: TGCAGCGTTGAGGGACAGGGGGCGAGGTCCAATGAGCAGTTCTTC. Encoded protein: CSVEGQGARSNEQFF.